What follows are 20 T cell receptor beta chains derived from one specimen sequenced in a study of a mutant IDH1 vaccine in newly diagnosed glioma. These receptors lack a known antigen. Sample time point: week 47, end of study. With topical imiquimod, each dose of the vaccine consisted of 300 ug of mutant IDH1 20-mer peptide. Some clones are missing from TCRdb's copy, which holds only in-frame ones; the method was immunoSEQ multiplex PCR. This sample has roughly 43,000 clones; approximately 79% occur once, and the top ten carry around 20%. The sequencing here drew on PBMCs, taken from a glioma patient whose treatment included an IDH1 peptide vaccine. These receptors were obtained from a man aged 18-30 years with glioma. Some clones in this sample may be carry-over from other donors' samples.

The V and J genes are TRBV27 and TRBJ1-5; D is perhaps TRBD1 (5 bases). This CDR3 region has 15 residues. With 5 bases removed from V and 7 bases from J, the gap between germline ends came to 18 bases. Per germline, CDR1 MNHEY and CDR2 SMNVEV (reference sequence). The CDR3 region has the DNA TGTGCCAGCAGTCTCGACCGGGGCCGGGGGCAGCCCCAGCATTTT. It translates to CASSLDRGRGQPQHF.

The chain combines TRBV7-8 with TRBJ2-2, with D hard to call. This CDR3 comprises 14 residues. V shed 1 base and J shed 0 bases, with 3 bases lying between them. Germline V gene lookup returns CDR1 SGHVS and CDR2 FQNEAQ. CDR3 protein: CASSLVANTGELFF. The CDR3 DNA reads as TGTGCCAGCAGCTTAGTAGCGAACACCGGGGAGCTGTTTTTT.

The rearrangement links TRBV6-1 to TRBJ1-5, with 7 bases matching TRBD1. V lost 3 bases, J lost 6 bases, and 8 bases stayed unmatched. The V gene's germline CDR1 is MNHNS and CDR2 SASEGT. The CDR3 is made up of 15 amino acids. The CDR3 spells CASSDRQGFSQPQHF. The CDR3 DNA follows: TGTGCCAGCAGTGATCGACAGGGTTTCAGTCAGCCCCAGCATTTT.

The chain employs TRBV19 and TRBJ1-1; TRBD1 is a possible D gene (5 bases). The V gene's germline CDR1 is LNHDA and CDR2 SQIVND (reference sequence). V was cut by 6 bases and J by 1 base, with 12 bases left in between. The CDR3 extends over 14 amino acids. CDR3 sequence: CASRIGGGNTEAFF. CDR3 nucleotides: TGTGCCAGTAGGATTGGGGGAGGGAACACTGAAGCTTTCTTT.

This rearrangement joins TRBV5-1 to TRBJ1-3; possibly TRBD1 for D (6 bases). Per germline, CDR1 SGHRS and CDR2 YFSETQ. Trimming shortened V by 7 bases and J by 0 bases, and 8 bases separated the two germline ends. This CDR3 is built from 13 residues. As DNA, the CDR3 is TGCGCCAGCCGGACAGTCTCTGGAAACACCATATATTTT. It specifies CASRTVSGNTIYF.

V and J are TRBV19 and TRBJ2-7, with D possibly being TRBD1 or TRBD2 (5 bases each). The germline CDR1 and CDR2 sequences are LNHDA and SQIVND (reference sequence). The length of the CDR3 is 13 residues. V dropped 7 bases and J dropped 0 bases, with 10 bases sitting between them. CDR3: CASNPGPSYEQYF. CDR3 DNA sequence: TGTGCCAGTAATCCGGGGCCCTCCTACGAGCAGTACTTC.

The chain joins TRBV5-5 to TRBJ1-2, with 7 bases matching TRBD1. J gave up 2 bases and V 4 bases, and 5 bases lay outside the gene matches. Germline V gene data show CDR1 as SGHKS and CDR2 as YYEKEE (reference sequence). The CDR3 totals 14 residues. In DNA form, the CDR3 reads TGTGCCAGCAGCCGGACGGACAGGAACTATGGCTACACCTTC. Translated, it gives CASSRTDRNYGYTF.

The chain joins TRBV6-1 to TRBJ1-2, with a weak D call TRBD1 (6 bases). Germline V CDR1 and CDR2: MNHNS, SASEGT. The CDR3 has 14 amino acids. Trimming cost V 3 bases and J 1 base, with 9 bases left between them. The CDR3 DNA follows: TGTGCCAGCAGTGAGGGGGCCATTAACTATGGCTACACCTTC. This sequence encodes CASSEGAINYGYTF.

This sequence joins TRBV2 and TRBJ1-6; TRBD1 might be the D (5 bases). The germline V gene encodes CDR1 SNHLY and CDR2 FYNNEI. Trimming took off 4 bases at V and 6 bases at J, with 10 bases between the two ends. This CDR3 spans 14 amino acids. DNA for the CDR3: TGTGCCAGCAGTGCAGTCGGGGGTAATTCACCCCTCCACTTT. Translating it yields CASSAVGGNSPLHF.

V and J are TRBV7-2 and TRBJ2-5, with unresolved D. Trimming removed 1 base at V and 7 bases at J, with 4 bases between. Germline loops: CDR1 SGHTA, CDR2 FQGNSA. CDR3 length: 11 amino acids. In DNA form, the CDR3 reads TGTGCCAGCAGCTTAGGGGTGACCCAGTACTTC. Translation: CASSLGVTQYF. Looking up the rest from reference TRBV7-2 and TRBJ2-5 gives the full variable domain: GAGVSQSPSNKVTEKGKDVELRCDPISGHTALYWYRQSLGQGLEFLIYFQGNSAPDKSGLPSDRFSAERTGGSVSTLTIQRTQQEDSAVYLCASSLGVTQYFGPGTRLLVL.

V usage is TRBV30 and J usage is TRBJ2-7; tentatively, D is TRBD2 (6 bases). Per germline, CDR1 GTSNPN and CDR2 SVGIG (reference sequence). The germline V and J ends were trimmed by 3 bases and 3 bases, with 12 bases remaining between them. The CDR3 runs to 13 residues. The CDR3 protein is CAWSPGSNYEQYF. The CDR3 region has the DNA TGTGCCTGGAGCCCCGGGAGTAACTACGAGCAGTACTTC. The whole variable domain, remainder taken from reference TRBV30 and TRBJ2-7, is SQTIHQWPATLVQPVGSPLSLECTVEGTSNPNLYWYRQAAGRGLQLLFYSVGIGQISSEVPQNLSASRPQDRQFILSSKKLLLSDSGFYLCAWSPGSNYEQYFGPGTRLTVT.

V gene TRBV15 combines with J gene TRBJ1-4, with TRBD1 as a possible D gene (6 bases). Trimming shortened V by 3 bases and J by 3 bases, and 11 bases separated the two germline ends. Germline lookup yields CDR1 LNHNV and CDR2 YYDKDF (reference sequence). The CDR3 is made up of 15 amino acids. In nucleotides, the CDR3 is TGTGCCACCAGCAGTTACAGGGAGCCTAATGAAAAACTGTTTTTT. Its protein is CATSSYREPNEKLFF. The full variable domain, rest sourced from reference TRBV15 and TRBJ1-4, is DAMVIQNPRYQVTQFGKPVTLSCSQTLNHNVMYWYQQKSSQAPKLLFHYYDKDFNNEADTPDNFQSRRPNTSFCFLDIRSPGLGDTAMYLCATSSYREPNEKLFFGSGTQLSVL.

CDR3 bases: TGCGCCAGCAGTGGCGGCGCCGGAGGTACTCAGCCCCAGCATTTT. It is translated as CASSGGAGGTQPQHF. The chain combines TRBV10-1 with TRBJ1-5; D is ambiguous. The CDR3 loop spans 15 amino acids. V was shortened by 4 bases and J by 6 bases, with 16 bases between the two germline ends. CDR1 and CDR2 from the germline V gene are WNHNN and SYGVQD (reference sequence).

The chain uses TRBV2 and TRBJ1-1, with D perhaps matching TRBD1 (5 bases). The CDR3 totals 17 residues. The germline CDR1 and CDR2 sequences are SNHLY and FYNNEI. V was trimmed by 7 bases and J by 1 base, leaving 22 bases between them. This chain's CDR3 is CASTAGTWSETNTEAFF. CDR3 DNA sequence: TGTGCCAGCACGGCTGGGACTTGGTCGGAGACGAACACTGAAGCTTTCTTT.

The J gene is TRBJ1-3, the V gene TRBV30; TRBD1 is a possible D gene (6 bases). The germline V gene encodes CDR1 GTSNPN and CDR2 SVGIG (reference sequence). This CDR3 spans 16 amino acids. The V end lost 0 bases, the J end lost 4 bases, and 16 bases lay between the germline ends. CDR3 in amino acids: CAWSVGRGASGNTIYF. DNA of the CDR3: TGTGCCTGGAGTGTAGGGCGGGGGGCTTCGGGAAACACCATATATTTT. The complete variable domain, with remaining parts taken from reference TRBV30 and TRBJ1-3, reads SQTIHQWPATLVQPVGSPLSLECTVEGTSNPNLYWYRQAAGRGLQLLFYSVGIGQISSEVPQNLSASRPQDRQFILSSKKLLLSDSGFYLCAWSVGRGASGNTIYFGEGSWLTVV.

V gene TRBV7-9 combines with J gene TRBJ2-2; D gene uncertain. This CDR3 is built from 13 residues. Trimming took 6 bases from V and 7 from J, leaving 12 bases between them. Germline V gene sequence: CDR1 SEHNR, CDR2 FQNEAQ (reference sequence). This chain's CDR3 is CASSWLLSGELFF. The CDR3 bases are TGTGCCAGCAGTTGGTTATTAAGCGGGGAGCTGTTTTTT.

Here the CDR3 DNA reads TGTGCCACTGAAGACAGGGAGAGCACTGAAGCTTTCTTT. As protein: CATEDRESTEAFF. The V call is TRBV15, the J call TRBJ1-1, with TRBD1 matching 7 bases. The CDR3 runs to 13 residues. After removal of 9 bases from V and 4 bases from J, the junction contained 8 bases not matched to a gene. In germline, CDR1 is LNHNV, CDR2 YYDKDF (reference sequence).

This clone was seen once. V gene TRBV29-1 combines with J gene TRBJ2-1; 10 nucleotides line up with TRBD1. The ends lost 7 bases at V and 4 bases at J; junction bases unmatched: 13. The CDR3 is made up of 16 amino acids. Germline CDR1 and CDR2: SQVTM and ANQGSEA. In DNA form, the CDR3 reads TGCAGCGGTGACCTCGGACAGGGGGTCCTGTACAATGAGCAGTTCTTC. This encodes CSGDLGQGVLYNEQFF.

V gene TRBV29-1 combines with J gene TRBJ2-1, with D unclear. The CDR3 is 15 residues long. Germline CDR1 and CDR2: SQVTM and ANQGSEA. The V end was cut by 6 bases, the J end by 6 bases, with 21 bases between. The CDR3 sequence is CSVDQPGSMANEQFF. CDR3 nucleotides: TGCAGCGTAGACCAACCTGGGTCCATGGCCAATGAGCAGTTCTTC.

This chain links TRBV29-1 with TRBJ2-7; either TRBD1 or TRBD2 may fit D (5 bases each). V lost 5 bases to trimming and J lost 2 bases, with 13 bases between them. Germline V CDR1 and CDR2: SQVTM, ANQGSEA. CDR3 length: 13 residues. CDR3 loop: CSVSRGPTYEQYF. For the CDR3, the DNA is TGCAGCGTTAGCCGGGGCCCGACCTACGAGCAGTACTTC.